One and the same sample provided the 14 T cell receptor beta chains below, sequenced in a study of control samples from healthy donors and cancer patients. The table came from immunoSEQ multiplex PCR; TCRdb's copy has only in-frame clones and leaves some out. This sample carries around 110,000 clones, 88% of them seen once, and the ten largest clones take 2% to 2.5%. The sequenced material came from blood. Receptor source: a woman aged 70-85 years in good health.

This sequence joins TRBV6-2 or TRBV6-3 and TRBJ1-1; no firm D call. Trimming removed 0 bases from V and 5 bases from J, with 10 bases in between. The CDR3 contains 14 residues. Germline CDR1 MNHEY, CDR2 SVGEGT. CDR3 sequence (DNA): TGTGCCAGCAGTTACTCGGTCAGTAGGACTGAAGCTTTCTTT. Translation: CASSYSVSRTEAFF.

The V call is TRBV19, the J call TRBJ1-5; 9 positions match TRBD1. Germline CDR1 reads LNHDA; CDR2 reads SQIVND (reference sequence). The CDR3 has 14 residues. Germline trimming cut 4 bases from V and 5 bases from J; bases unmatched to any gene: 3. CDR3 amino acids: CASSRDRDDQPQHF. The DNA of the CDR3 is TGTGCCAGTAGTAGGGACAGGGACGATCAGCCCCAGCATTTT.

J is TRBJ2-3 and V is TRBV10-3; D is uncertain. V was cut by 8 bases and J by 0 bases, with 12 bases left in between. This CDR3 has 14 amino acids. Looked up from germline, CDR1 is ENHRY and CDR2 is SYGVKD. CDR3 sequence reads: CAIGSSQSTDTQYF. The CDR3 DNA reads as TGTGCCATCGGATCCTCACAGAGCACAGATACGCAGTATTTT.

The V gene is TRBV11-2, the J gene TRBJ1-6; the D gene is possibly TRBD1 (6 bases). The V and J ends lost 1 base and 8 bases respectively, with 15 bases between them. Germline V CDR1 and CDR2: SGHAT, FQNNGV. CDR3 length: 16 amino acids. As DNA, the CDR3 is TGTGCCAGCAGCTTAGCCGGAGGGGGGGTTTATTCACCCCTCCACTTT. Its protein is CASSLAGGGVYSPLHF. The full variable domain, in which reference TRBV11-2 and TRBJ1-6 provide the parts outside the CDR3, is EAGVAQSPRYKIIEKRQSVAFWCNPISGHATLYWYQQILGQGPKLLIQFQNNGVVDDSQLPKDRFSAERLKGVDSTLKIQPAKLEDSAVYLCASSLAGGGVYSPLHFGNGTRLTVT.

This chain uses TRBV24-1 with TRBJ2-1; D gene ambiguous. The V end was cut by 4 bases, the J end by 12 bases, with 12 bases between. Germline assignment: CDR1 KGHDR and CDR2 SFDVKD. This CDR3 spans 12 amino acids. CDR3 sequence: CATSDSRYRQFF. The CDR3 DNA reads TGTGCCACCAGTGACTCACGGTATCGGCAGTTCTTC.

The genes are TRBV6-5 and TRBJ2-4; D call uncertain. The V and J ends lost 6 bases and 9 bases respectively, with 15 bases between them. CDR3 length: 13 residues. The germline V gene encodes CDR1 MNHEY and CDR2 SVGAGI. The CDR3 here is CASRLIGSGIQYF. The CDR3 DNA reads TGTGCCAGCAGATTGATTGGGTCCGGCATTCAGTACTTC.

V and J are TRBV19 and TRBJ2-1; perhaps D is TRBD1 or TRBD2 (5 bases each). CDR1 is LNHDA and CDR2 is SQIVND in the germline V gene (reference sequence). The CDR3 totals 15 residues. The V gene lost 1 base and the J gene lost 0 bases, with 7 bases spanning the gap. The CDR3 loop is CASSIAGSSYNEQFF. The CDR3 DNA follows: TGTGCCAGTAGTATAGCAGGGAGCTCCTACAATGAGCAGTTCTTC.

The chain has TRBV10-3 and TRBJ2-5; D gene uncertain. The CDR3 sequence is 11 residues long. The germline V gene has CDR1 ENHRY and CDR2 SYGVKD. Between the trimmed V and J ends, which lost 6 bases and 3 bases, there was a span of 5 bases. CDR3 sequence (DNA): TGTGCCATCAGAGACGAAGAGACCCAGTACTTC. It translates to CAIRDEETQYF.

V and J are TRBV4-1 and TRBJ1-2; a weak D match, TRBD1 (6 bases). Trimming removed 0 bases from V and 8 bases from J, with 16 bases in between. The CDR3 has 15 amino acids. Per the germline V gene, CDR1 is MGHRA and CDR2 is YSYEKL. CDR3 nucleotide sequence: TGCGCCAGCAGCCAAGATCAGCCAGGGGAGGGCGGCTACACCTTC. Translating it yields CASSQDQPGEGGYTF.

This rearrangement joins TRBV7-9 to TRBJ1-2; tentative D call: TRBD1 (6 bases). This CDR3 region has 13 residues. V lost 5 bases to trimming and J lost 4 bases, with 11 bases between them. Germline CDR1 SEHNR, CDR2 FQNEAQ (reference sequence). CDR3 in amino acids: CASSLQGAYGYTF. For the CDR3, the DNA is TGTGCCAGCAGCCTACAGGGTGCCTATGGCTACACCTTC.

The chain employs TRBV12-5 and TRBJ1-2; no reliable D call. Trimming left V 5 bases short and J 3 bases short, with 13 bases between. Per the germline V gene, CDR1 is LGHNT and CDR2 is FRNRAP. The CDR3 runs to 14 residues. As DNA, the CDR3 is TGTGCTAGTGGTGCGGGAGGTGTCGACTATGGCTACACCTTC. Encoded protein: CASGAGGVDYGYTF.

V gene TRBV24-1 combines with J gene TRBJ1-2; the D gene is possibly TRBD1 (5 bases). Trimming pared 4 bases from V and 7 bases from J, leaving 18 bases between. Germline V lookup: CDR1 KGHDR, CDR2 SFDVKD. The CDR3 has 15 residues. CDR3: CATSDPTRGRSGYTF. CDR3 DNA sequence: TGTGCCACCAGTGACCCGACCCGGGGGAGGAGTGGCTACACCTTC.

This sequence joins TRBV3-1 (or the pseudogene TRBV3-2) and TRBJ2-1, with D unclear. V lost 2 bases and J lost 3, with 11 bases in between. Germline CDR1 is LGHDT and CDR2 is YNNKEL (reference sequence). The CDR3 length is 15 residues. CDR3 nucleotide sequence: TGTGCCAGCAGCCAAACTACCGACAACTACAATGAGCAGTTCTTC. It yields the protein CASSQTTDNYNEQFF.

The chain carries TRBV21-1 and TRBJ1-2. TRBV21-1 is described as a pseudogene. The CDR3 is 15 residues long. CDR3 residues: CASSKAIRASYGYTF. For the CDR3, the DNA is TGTGCCAGCAGCAAAGCCATCCGGGCCTCCTATGGCTACACCTTC.